This T cell receptor beta chain appears in the sequencing data of a study of cytomegalovirus exposure and HLA in healthy donors. Findings of the study overall: As a later analysis showed, a missense DCLRE1C variant was linked to trimming of TCR beta V- and J-genes. Reports indicated that the classifier achieved high specificity and sensitivity in diagnosing cytomegalovirus status.

The PCR ran on 60 Vbeta and 13 Jbeta primers. Some clones are missing from TCRdb's copy, which holds only in-frame ones; the method was immunoSEQ multiplex PCR. This table has 100,000 to 150,000 clones, approximately 10% appearing once. Germline values: CDR1 MNHNS, CDR2 SASEGT. Deletions cut 9 bases from V and 6 bases from J, with 17 bases between. The CDR3 is 13 amino acids. Worth noting for this clone: The antigen remains unidentified.

This clonotype originated in a woman aged 18-29 years in good health and CMV-seropositive. Sequencing used PBMCs. The chain joins TRBV6-1 to TRBJ1-1, with D maybe TRBD1 (5 bases). CDR3 sequence: CASKLQGRAEAFF. Written as DNA, the CDR3 is TGTGCCAGTAAACTCCAGGGTAGGGCTGAAGCTTTCTTT.